This T cell receptor beta chain was captured in a study of T cell changes during pregnancy in multiple sclerosis. Data came from immunoSEQ multiplex PCR; TCRdb stores just in-frame clones and leaves some out. The sample includes around 60,000 clones, just over 90% seen only once; the top ten take about 0.33%. Trimming removed 6 bases at V and 1 base at J, with 10 bases between. Germline CDR1 MNHNS, CDR2 SASEGT. The CDR3 is 13 amino acids. The sample was CD4+ T cells from peripheral blood mononuclear cells, taken before pregnancy. This sequence originates from a female donor with multiple sclerosis, enrolled in a pregnancy study. This rearrangement joins TRBV6-1 to TRBJ2-7, with a weak D call TRBD2 (6 bases). The DNA for the CDR3 is TGTGCCAGCAGGTTGGGGGGATCCTACGAGCAGTACTTC. Its translation: CASRLGGSYEQYF.